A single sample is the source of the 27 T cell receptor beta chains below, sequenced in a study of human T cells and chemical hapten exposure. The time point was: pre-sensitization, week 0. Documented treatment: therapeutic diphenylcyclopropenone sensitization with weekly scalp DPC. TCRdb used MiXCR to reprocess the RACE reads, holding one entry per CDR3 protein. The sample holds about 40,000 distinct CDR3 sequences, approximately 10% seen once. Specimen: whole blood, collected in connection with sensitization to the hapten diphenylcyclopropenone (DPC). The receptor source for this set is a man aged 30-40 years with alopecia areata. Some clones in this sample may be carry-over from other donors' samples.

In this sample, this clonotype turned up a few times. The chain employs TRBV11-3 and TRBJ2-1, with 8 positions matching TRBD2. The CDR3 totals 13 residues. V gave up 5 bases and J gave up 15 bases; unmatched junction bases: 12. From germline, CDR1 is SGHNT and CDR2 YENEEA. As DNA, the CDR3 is TGTGCCAGCAGCCCAGGGTCGGGGGGGCCTCGGTTCTTC. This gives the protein CASSPGSGGPRFF. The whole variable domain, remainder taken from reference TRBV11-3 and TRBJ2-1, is EAGVVQSPRYKIIEKKQPVAFWCNPISGHNTLYWYLQNLGQGPELLIRYENEEAVDDSQLPKDRFSAERLKGVDSTLKIQPAELGDSAVYLCASSPGSGGPRFFGPGTRLTVL.

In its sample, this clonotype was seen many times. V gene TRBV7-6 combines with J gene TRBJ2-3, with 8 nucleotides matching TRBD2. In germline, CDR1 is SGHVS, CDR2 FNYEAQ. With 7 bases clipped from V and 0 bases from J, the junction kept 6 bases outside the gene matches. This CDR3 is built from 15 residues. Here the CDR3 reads CASTISGTSTDTQYF. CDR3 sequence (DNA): TGTGCCAGCACAATTAGCGGGACAAGCACAGATACGCAGTATTTT.

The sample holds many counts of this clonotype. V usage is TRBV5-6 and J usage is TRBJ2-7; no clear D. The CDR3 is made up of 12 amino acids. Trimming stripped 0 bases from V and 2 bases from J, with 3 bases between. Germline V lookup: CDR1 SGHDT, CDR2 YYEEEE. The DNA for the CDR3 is TGTGCCAGCAGCTTGGACACCTACGAGCAGTACTTC. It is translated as CASSLDTYEQYF.

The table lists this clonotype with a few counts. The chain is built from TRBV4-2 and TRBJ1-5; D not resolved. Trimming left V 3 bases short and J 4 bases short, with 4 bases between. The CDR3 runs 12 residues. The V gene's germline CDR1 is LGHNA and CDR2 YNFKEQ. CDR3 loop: CASSQPNQPQHF. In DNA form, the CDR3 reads TGTGCCAGCAGCCAGCCAAATCAGCCCCAGCATTTT.

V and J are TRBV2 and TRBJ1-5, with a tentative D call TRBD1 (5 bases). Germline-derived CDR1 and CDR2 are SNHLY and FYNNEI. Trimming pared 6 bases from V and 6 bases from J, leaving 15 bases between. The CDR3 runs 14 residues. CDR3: CASSDRTPTQPQHF. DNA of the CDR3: TGTGCCAGCAGCGATCGGACACCCACTCAGCCCCAGCATTTT.

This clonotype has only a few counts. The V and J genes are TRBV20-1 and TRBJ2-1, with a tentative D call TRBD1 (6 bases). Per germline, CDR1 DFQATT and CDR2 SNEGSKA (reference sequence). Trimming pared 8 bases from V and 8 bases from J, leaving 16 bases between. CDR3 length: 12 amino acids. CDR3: CSINRDTDEQFF. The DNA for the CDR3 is TGCAGTATAAACAGGGATACCGATGAGCAGTTCTTC.

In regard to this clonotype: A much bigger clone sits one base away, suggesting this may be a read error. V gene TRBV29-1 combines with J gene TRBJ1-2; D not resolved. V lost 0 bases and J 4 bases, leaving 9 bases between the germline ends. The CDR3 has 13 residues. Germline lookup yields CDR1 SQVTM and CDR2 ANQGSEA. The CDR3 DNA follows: TGCAGCGTTGAAGATCGCGGGTCCTATGGCTACACCTTC. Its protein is CSVEDRGSYGYTF.

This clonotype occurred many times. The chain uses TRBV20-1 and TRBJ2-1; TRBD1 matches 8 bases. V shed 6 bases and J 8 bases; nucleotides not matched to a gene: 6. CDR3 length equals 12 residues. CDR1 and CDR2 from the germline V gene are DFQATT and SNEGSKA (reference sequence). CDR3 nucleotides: TGCAGTGCCAGCAAGACAGGGGATGAGCAGTTCTTC. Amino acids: CSASKTGDEQFF.

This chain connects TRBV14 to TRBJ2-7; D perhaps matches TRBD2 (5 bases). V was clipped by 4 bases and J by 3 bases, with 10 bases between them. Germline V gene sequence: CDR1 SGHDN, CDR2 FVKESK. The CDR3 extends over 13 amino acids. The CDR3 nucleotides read TGTGCCAGCAGCCCTTTTGCGGGCTACGAGCAGTACTTC. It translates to CASSPFAGYEQYF.

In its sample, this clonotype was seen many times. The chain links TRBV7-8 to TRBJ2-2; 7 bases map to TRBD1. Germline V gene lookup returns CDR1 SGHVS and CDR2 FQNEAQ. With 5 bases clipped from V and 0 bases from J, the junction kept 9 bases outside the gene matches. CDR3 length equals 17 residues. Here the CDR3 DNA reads TGTGCCAGCAGCGTCTATGACAGGGCCGCGAACACCGGGGAGCTGTTTTTT. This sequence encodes CASSVYDRAANTGELFF.

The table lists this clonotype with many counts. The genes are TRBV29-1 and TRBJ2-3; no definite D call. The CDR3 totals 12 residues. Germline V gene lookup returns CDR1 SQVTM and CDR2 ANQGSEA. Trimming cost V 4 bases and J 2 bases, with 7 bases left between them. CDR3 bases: TGCAGCGTTGCCCCAGCCACAGATACGCAGTATTTT. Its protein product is CSVAPATDTQYF.

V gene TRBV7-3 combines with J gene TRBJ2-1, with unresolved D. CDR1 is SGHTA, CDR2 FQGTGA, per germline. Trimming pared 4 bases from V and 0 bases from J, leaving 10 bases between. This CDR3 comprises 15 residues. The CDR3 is CASSSSLASYNEQFF. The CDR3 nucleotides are TGTGCCAGCAGCTCATCCTTAGCCTCCTACAATGAGCAGTTCTTC.

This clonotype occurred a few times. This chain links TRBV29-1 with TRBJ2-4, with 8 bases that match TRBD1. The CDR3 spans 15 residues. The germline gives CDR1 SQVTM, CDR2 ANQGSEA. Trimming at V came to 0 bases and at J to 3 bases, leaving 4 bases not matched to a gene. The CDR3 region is CSVEDGGTGKNIQYF. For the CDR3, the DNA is TGCAGCGTTGAAGATGGGGGGACAGGCAAAAACATTCAGTACTTC.

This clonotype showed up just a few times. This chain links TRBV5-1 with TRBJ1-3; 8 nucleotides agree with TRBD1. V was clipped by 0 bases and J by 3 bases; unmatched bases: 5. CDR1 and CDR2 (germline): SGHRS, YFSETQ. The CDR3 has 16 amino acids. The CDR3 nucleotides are TGCGCCAGCAGCTTGGCCGGGACAGGACTTGGAAACACCATATATTTT. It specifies CASSLAGTGLGNTIYF.

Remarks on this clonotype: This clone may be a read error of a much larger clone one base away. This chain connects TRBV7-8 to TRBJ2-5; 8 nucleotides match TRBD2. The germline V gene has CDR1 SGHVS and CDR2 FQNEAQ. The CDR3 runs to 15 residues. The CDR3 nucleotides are TGTGTCAGCAGCGGACAAGGACTAGCCCAAGAGACCCAGTACTTC. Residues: CVSSGQGLAQETQYF.

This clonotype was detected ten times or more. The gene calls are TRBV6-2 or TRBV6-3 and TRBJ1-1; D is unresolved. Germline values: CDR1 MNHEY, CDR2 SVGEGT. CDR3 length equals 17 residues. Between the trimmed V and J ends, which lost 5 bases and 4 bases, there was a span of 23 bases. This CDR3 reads CASSLTELGGGGTEAFF. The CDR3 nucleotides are TGTGCCAGCAGTCTAACGGAGTTGGGAGGTGGTGGCACTGAAGCTTTCTTT.

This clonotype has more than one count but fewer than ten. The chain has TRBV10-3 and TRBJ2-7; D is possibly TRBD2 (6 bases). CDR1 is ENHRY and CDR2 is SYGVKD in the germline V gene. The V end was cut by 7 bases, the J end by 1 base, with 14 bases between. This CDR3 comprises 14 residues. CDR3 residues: CAITAGRESYEQYF. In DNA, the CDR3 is TGTGCCATCACTGCAGGGCGGGAATCCTACGAGCAGTACTTC.

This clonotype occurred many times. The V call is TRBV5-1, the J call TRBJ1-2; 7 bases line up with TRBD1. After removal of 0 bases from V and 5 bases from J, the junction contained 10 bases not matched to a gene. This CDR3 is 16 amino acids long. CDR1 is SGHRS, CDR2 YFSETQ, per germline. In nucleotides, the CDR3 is TGCGCCAGCAGCTTGGGGGAATCGACAGGGAGGTATGGCTACACCTTC. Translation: CASSLGESTGRYGYTF.

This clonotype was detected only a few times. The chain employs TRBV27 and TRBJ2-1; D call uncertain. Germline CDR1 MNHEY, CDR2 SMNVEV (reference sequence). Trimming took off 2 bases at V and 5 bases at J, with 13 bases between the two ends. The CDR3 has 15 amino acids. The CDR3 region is CASSLGSRPNNEQFF. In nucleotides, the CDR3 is TGTGCCAGCAGTTTAGGATCCCGACCCAACAATGAGCAGTTCTTC.

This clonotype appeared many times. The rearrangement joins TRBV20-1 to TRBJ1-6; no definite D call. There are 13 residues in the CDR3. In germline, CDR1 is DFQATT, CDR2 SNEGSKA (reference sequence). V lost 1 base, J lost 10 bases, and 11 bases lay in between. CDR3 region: CSARGAGYSPLHF. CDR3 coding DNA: TGCAGTGCTAGAGGAGCGGGGTACTCACCCCTCCACTTT.

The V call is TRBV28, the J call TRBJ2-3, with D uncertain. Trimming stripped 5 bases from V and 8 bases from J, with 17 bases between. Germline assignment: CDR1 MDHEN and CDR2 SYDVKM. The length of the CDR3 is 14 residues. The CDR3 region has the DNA TGTGCCAGCAGTCCACCCACGGGCCCCGGTACGCAGTATTTT. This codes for CASSPPTGPGTQYF.

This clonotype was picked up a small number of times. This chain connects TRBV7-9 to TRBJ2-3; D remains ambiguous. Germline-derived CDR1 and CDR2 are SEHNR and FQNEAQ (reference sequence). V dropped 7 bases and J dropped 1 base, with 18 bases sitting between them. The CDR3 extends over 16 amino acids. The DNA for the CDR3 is TGTGCCAGCACCATAGGGAATGGGCAGGGCACAGATACGCAGTATTTT. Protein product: CASTIGNGQGTDTQYF.

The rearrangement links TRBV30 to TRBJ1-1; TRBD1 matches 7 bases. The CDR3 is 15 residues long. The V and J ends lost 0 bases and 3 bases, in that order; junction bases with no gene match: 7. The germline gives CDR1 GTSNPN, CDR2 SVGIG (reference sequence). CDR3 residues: CAWSVQGRRHTEAFF. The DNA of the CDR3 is TGTGCCTGGAGTGTACAGGGGCGGAGGCACACTGAAGCTTTCTTT.

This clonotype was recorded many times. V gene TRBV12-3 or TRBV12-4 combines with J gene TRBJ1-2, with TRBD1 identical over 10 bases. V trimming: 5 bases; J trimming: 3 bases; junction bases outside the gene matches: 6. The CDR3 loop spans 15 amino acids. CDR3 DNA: TGTGCCAGCAGTACGTCCGGGACAGGGGACTATGGCTACACCTTC. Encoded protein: CASSTSGTGDYGYTF.

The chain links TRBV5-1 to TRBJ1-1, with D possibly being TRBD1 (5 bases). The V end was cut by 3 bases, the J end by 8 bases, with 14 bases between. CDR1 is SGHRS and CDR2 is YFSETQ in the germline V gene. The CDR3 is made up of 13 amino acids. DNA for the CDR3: TGCGCCAGCAGCTGGATGGGGACTGTAGAAGCTTTCTTT. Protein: CASSWMGTVEAFF.

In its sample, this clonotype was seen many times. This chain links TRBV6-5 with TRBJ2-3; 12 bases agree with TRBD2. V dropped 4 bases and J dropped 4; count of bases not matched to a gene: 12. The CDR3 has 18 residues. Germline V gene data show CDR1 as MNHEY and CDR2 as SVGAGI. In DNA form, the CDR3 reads TGTGCCAGCAGTTCTAGGACTAGCGGGAAAGGCTACTCAGATACGCAGTATTTT. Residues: CASSSRTSGKGYSDTQYF.

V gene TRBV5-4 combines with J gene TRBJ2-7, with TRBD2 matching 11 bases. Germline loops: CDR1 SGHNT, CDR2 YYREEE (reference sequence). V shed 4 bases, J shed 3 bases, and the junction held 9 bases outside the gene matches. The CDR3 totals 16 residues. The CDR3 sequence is CASSQDVAGGSYEQYF. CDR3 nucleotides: TGTGCCAGCAGCCAAGACGTAGCGGGGGGGAGCTACGAGCAGTACTTC.